The TCR beta chain described here comes from a study of cytotoxic CD8 clonotypes in ibrutinib-treated CLL. Whole-study findings and limits: Public clonotypes were seen rarely and were contracted or stable on treatment. Elevated clonality accompanied ibrutinib response, with a return toward baseline values at progression.

The repertoire was sequenced with immunoSEQ multiplex PCR; TCRdb's copy has only in-frame clones and lacks some. The sample has some 300,000 clones; 70% to 80% are singletons. With respect to this clone: Its antigen is undetermined.

The TCR was taken from a human donor with chronic lymphocytic leukemia. The sequences come from PBMCs, collected before ibrutinib treatment.

This chain's CDR3 is CASSSGTVTYGYTF. Written as DNA, the CDR3 is TGTGCCAGCAGCTCTGGGACGGTGACTTATGGCTACACCTTC. The V call is TRBV4-2, the J call TRBJ1-2; a possible D gene is TRBD1 (5 bases). Trimming took off 5 bases at V and 5 bases at J, with 15 bases between the two ends. Germline V CDR1 and CDR2: LGHNA, YNFKEQ. This CDR3 has 14 residues.